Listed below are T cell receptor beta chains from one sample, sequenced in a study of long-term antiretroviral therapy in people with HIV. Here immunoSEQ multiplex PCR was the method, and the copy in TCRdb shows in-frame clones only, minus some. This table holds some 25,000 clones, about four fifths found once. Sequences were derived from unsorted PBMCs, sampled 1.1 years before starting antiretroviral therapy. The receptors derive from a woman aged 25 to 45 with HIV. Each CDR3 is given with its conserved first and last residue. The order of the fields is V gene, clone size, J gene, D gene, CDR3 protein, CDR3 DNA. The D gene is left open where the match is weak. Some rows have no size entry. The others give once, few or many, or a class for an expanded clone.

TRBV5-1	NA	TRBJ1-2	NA	CASSYSGDNYGYTF	TGCGCCAGCAGCTACTCAGGGGACAACTATGGCTACACCTTC
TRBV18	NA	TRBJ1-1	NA	CASSNPSELNTEAFF	TGTGCCAGCTCAAACCCTTCGGAGTTGAACACTGAAGCTTTCTTT
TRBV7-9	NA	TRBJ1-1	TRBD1	CASSFTTGGTMNTEAFF	TGTGCCAGCAGCTTTACAACAGGGGGGACTATGAACACTGAAGCTTTCTTT
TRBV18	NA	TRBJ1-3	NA	CASSPTGLQTNTIYF	TGTGCCAGCTCACCAACTGGGCTCCAAACAAACACCATATATTTT
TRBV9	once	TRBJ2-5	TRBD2	CASSVAQGGRETQYF	TGTGCCAGCAGCGTAGCCCAGGGCGGGAGAGAGACCCAGTACTTC
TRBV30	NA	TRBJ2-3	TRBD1	CASAQGVMGDTQYF	TGTGCCAGTGCTCAGGGGGTGATGGGAGATACGCAGTATTTT
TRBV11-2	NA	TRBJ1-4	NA	CASSLRGVLLATNEKLFF	TGTGCCAGCAGCTTAAGGGGGGTTTTATTGGCTACTAATGAAAAACTGTTTTTT
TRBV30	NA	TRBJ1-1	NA	CAWSGPDTSNTEAFF	TGTGCCTGGAGTGGGCCGGACACATCGAACACTGAAGCTTTCTTT
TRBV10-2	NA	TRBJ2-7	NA	CASSEFGRSYEQYF	TGCGCCAGCAGTGAGTTCGGACGTTCCTACGAGCAGTACTTC
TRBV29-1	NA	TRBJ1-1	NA	CSVEPSDGNTEAFF	TGCAGCGTTGAACCCTCGGACGGGAACACTGAAGCTTTCTTT
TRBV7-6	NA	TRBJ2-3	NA	CASSLVDYSTVPDTQYF	TGTGCCAGCAGCTTAGTTGACTATTCGACCGTCCCAGATACGCAGTATTTT
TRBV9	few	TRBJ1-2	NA	CASSVQVDSQEDGYTF	TGTGCCAGCAGCGTACAGGTCGACAGCCAGGAAGATGGCTACACCTTC
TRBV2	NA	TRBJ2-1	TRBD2	CASSDRAGGNNEQFF	TGTGCCAGCAGTGATCGAGCGGGGGGAAACAATGAGCAGTTCTTC
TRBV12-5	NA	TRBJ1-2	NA	CASGLVQGIANYGYTF	TGTGCTAGTGGTTTGGTACAGGGAATAGCTAACTATGGCTACACCTTC
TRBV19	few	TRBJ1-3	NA	CASRSLSGNTIYF	TGTGCCAGTAGATCACTCTCTGGAAACACCATATATTTT
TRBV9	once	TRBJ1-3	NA	CASSVSSLSGNTIYF	TGTGCCAGCAGCGTTAGCTCACTCTCTGGAAACACCATATATTTT
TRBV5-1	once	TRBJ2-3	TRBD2	CASRSGSGAISDTQYF	TGCGCCAGCAGATCTGGAAGCGGGGCAATTTCAGATACGCAGTATTTT
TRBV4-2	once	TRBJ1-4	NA	CASSQGDRWDEKLFF	TGTGCCAGCAGCCAAGGGGACCGATGGGATGAAAAACTGTTTTTT
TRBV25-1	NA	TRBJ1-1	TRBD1	CASLENRGKVTATEAFF	TGTGCCAGCTTGGAGAACAGGGGGAAGGTAACCGCCACTGAAGCTTTCTTT
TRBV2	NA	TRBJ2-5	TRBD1	CASRSTGFGETQYF	TGTGCCAGCAGGTCGACAGGGTTCGGAGAGACCCAGTACTTC
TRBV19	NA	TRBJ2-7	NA	CASSSTDGAVDEQYF	TGTGCCAGTAGTTCAACGGACGGTGCGGTCGACGAGCAGTACTTC
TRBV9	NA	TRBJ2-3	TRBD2	CASSASGRTDTQYF	TGTGCCAGCAGTGCTAGCGGGCGCACAGATACGCAGTATTTT
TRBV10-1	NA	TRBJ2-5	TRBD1	CASSEARGLETQYF	TGCGCCAGCAGTGAGGCCAGGGGGTTAGAGACCCAGTACTTC
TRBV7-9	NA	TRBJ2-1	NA	CASSLATDEQFF	TGTGCCAGCAGCTTAGCAACGGATGAGCAGTTCTTC
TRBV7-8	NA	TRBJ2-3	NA	CASSNQGILRDTQYF	TGTGCCAGCAGCAATCAGGGGATTTTAAGAGATACGCAGTATTTT
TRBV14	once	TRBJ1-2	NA	CASSKGNWGTKGYTF	TGTGCCAGCAGCAAGGGTAATTGGGGGACAAAAGGCTACACCTTC
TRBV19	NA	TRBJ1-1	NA	CASSIGGNTEAFF	TGTGCCAGTAGTATAGGGGGGAACACTGAAGCTTTCTTT
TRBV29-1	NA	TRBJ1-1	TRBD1	CSVQTGTTTEAFF	TGCAGCGTCCAGACAGGGACGACCACTGAAGCTTTCTTT
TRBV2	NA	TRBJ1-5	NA	CASSIFRVRGQPQHF	TGTGCCAGCAGCATCTTTAGGGTACGGGGTCAGCCCCAGCATTTT
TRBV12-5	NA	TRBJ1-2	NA	CASGLQIDPRYGYTF	TGTGCTAGTGGTTTGCAGATAGACCCCCGCTATGGCTACACCTTC
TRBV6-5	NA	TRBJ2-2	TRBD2	CASSGLAGRTGELFF	TGTGCCAGCAGTGGACTAGCGGGGAGAACCGGGGAGCTGTTTTTT
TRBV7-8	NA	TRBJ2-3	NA	CASSPAGPFPDTQYF	TGTGCCAGCAGCCCGGCGGGGCCATTCCCAGATACGCAGTATTTT
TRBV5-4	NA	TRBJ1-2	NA	CASSFSSYGYTF	TGTGCCAGCAGCTTCAGCTCGTATGGCTACACCTTC
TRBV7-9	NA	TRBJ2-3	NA	CASSELGLLGPDTQYF	TGTGCCAGCAGCGAACTCGGACTGCTGGGACCAGATACGCAGTATTTT
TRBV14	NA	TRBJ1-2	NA	CASSQEFTLTGYTF	TGTGCCAGCAGCCAAGAATTCACCCTAACTGGCTACACCTTC
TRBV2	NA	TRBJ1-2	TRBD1	CASNPQRGRTLYGYTF	TGTGCCAGCAACCCCCAGAGGGGGCGAACCCTCTATGGCTACACCTTC
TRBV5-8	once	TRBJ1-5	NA	CASSSNPQPQHF	TGTGCCAGCAGCTCTAATCCACAGCCCCAGCATTTT
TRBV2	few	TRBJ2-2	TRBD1	CASSEEQGLVGELFF	TGTGCCAGCAGTGAAGAACAGGGGTTAGTCGGGGAGCTGTTTTTT
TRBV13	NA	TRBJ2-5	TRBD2	CASSSGLAGGPKETQYF	TGTGCCAGCAGCTCGGGACTAGCGGGGGGGCCCAAAGAGACCCAGTACTTC
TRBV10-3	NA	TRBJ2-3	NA	CAIKNRMGLPRDTQYF	TGTGCCATCAAAAATCGCATGGGACTCCCGCGTGATACGCAGTATTTT
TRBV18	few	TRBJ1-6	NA	CASSPNIGDSPLHF	TGTGCCAGCTCACCAAATATCGGGGACTCACCCCTCCACTTT
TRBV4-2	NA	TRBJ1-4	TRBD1	CASSQDKGTGDEKLFF	TGTGCCAGCAGCCAAGATAAAGGGACAGGGGATGAAAAACTGTTTTTT
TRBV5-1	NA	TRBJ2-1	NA	CASSSDGASYNEQFF	TGCGCCAGCAGCTCCGACGGGGCCTCCTACAATGAGCAGTTCTTC
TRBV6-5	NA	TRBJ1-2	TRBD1	CASRRQGAHGYTF	TGTGCCAGCAGGAGACAGGGGGCCCATGGCTACACCTTC
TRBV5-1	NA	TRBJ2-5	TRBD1	CASRAGTVEETQYF	TGCGCCAGCCGGGCCGGGACAGTAGAAGAGACCCAGTACTTC
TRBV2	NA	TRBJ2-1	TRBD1	CASSPNRGNEQFF	TGTGCCAGCAGTCCGAACAGGGGTAATGAGCAGTTCTTC
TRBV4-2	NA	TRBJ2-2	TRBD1	CASSQDGTGKPTGELFF	TGTGCCAGCAGCCAAGATGGGACAGGGAAGCCCACCGGGGAGCTGTTTTTT
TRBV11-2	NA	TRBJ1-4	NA	CASTRGNAVGEKLFF	TGTGCCAGCACCCGTGGGAACGCCGTGGGGGAAAAACTGTTTTTT
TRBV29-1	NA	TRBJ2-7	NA	CSGWQGGYEQYF	TGCAGCGGATGGCAGGGCGGCTACGAGCAGTACTTC
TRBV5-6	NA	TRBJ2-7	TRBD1	CASSSQGAREQYF	TGTGCCAGCAGCTCACAGGGGGCCCGGGAGCAGTACTTC
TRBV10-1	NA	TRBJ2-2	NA	CASSADTGELFF	TGCGCCAGCAGTGCCGACACCGGGGAGCTGTTTTTT
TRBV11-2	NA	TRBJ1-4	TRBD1	CASSLGIYGTAHEKLFF	TGTGCCAGCAGCTTAGGCATTTATGGGACAGCCCATGAAAAACTGTTTTTT
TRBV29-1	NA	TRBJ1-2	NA	CSVVGAQHSYTF	TGCAGCGTTGTAGGGGCACAGCACAGCTACACCTTC
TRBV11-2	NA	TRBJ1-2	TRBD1	CASSLANRGSDGYTF	TGTGCCAGCAGCTTAGCCAACAGGGGAAGTGATGGCTACACCTTC
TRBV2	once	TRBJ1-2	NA	CASSEGYTNYGYTF	TGTGCCAGCAGTGAAGGTTACACGAACTATGGCTACACCTTC